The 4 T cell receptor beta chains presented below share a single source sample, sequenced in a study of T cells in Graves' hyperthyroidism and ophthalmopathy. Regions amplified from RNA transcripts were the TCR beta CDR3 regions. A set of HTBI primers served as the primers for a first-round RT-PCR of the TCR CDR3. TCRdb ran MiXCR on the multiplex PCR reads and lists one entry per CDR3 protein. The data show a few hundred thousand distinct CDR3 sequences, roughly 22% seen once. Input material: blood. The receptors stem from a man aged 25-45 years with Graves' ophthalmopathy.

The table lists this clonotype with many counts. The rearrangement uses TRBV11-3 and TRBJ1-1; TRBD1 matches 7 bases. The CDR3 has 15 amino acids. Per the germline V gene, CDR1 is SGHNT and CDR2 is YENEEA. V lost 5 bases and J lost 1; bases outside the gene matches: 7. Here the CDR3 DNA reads TGTGCCAGCAGCCTCCAGGGGGGACAGAACACTGAAGCTTTCTTT. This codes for CASSLQGGQNTEAFF.

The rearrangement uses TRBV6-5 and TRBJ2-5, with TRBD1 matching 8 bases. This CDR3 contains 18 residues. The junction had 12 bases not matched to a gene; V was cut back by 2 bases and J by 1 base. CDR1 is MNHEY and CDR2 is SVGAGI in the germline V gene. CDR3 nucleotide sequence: TGTGCCAGCAGTTACGCCACCGGGACAGGCACGATCCAAGAGACCCAGTACTTC. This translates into CASSYATGTGTIQETQYF.

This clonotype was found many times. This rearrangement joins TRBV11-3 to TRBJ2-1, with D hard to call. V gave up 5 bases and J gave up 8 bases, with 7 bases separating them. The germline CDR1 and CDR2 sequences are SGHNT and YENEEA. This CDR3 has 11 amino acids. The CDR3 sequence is CASSPKHEQFF. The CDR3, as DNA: TGTGCCAGCAGCCCCAAGCATGAGCAGTTCTTC.

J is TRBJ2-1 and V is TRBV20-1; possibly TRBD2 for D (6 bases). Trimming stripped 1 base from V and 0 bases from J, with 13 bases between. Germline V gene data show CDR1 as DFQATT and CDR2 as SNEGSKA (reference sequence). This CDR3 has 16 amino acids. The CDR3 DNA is TGCAGTGCTAGAGTTCTAGCGCCAAGCTCCTACAATGAGCAGTTCTTC. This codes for CSARVLAPSSYNEQFF.